The present entry profiles one T cell receptor (beta chain) with its context. This record belongs to a study of blood T cell repertoires in COVID-19. About the research overall: COVID-19 samples, acute and convalescent, were from the United States, Italy and Spain. PBMCs, B-cell-depleted T cells, or T cells were the source of the cDNA or gDNA that made up the material.

V shed 4 bases, J shed 0 bases, and the junction held 2 bases outside the gene matches. The CDR3 totals 17 residues. From germline, CDR1 is MNHEY and CDR2 SMNVEV (reference sequence). In the original analysis: For nucleated cells, counts were estimated from reference gene primer amplification. Repertoires were generated with immunoSEQ multiplex PCR, while TCRdb's copy carries only in-frame clones and drops some. V, J and clone size were drawn from that table, and D and trimming were deduced from the DNA. The sample holds some 200,000 clones, about 85% seen once. The clonotype originates from a woman of 80 years or more in a cohort sampled during active or convalescent COVID-19. Sample: peripheral blood. The chain couples TRBV27 to TRBJ2-6; TRBD1 aligns across 11 bases. CDR3: CASSSGQGASGANVLTF. CDR3 DNA sequence: TGTGCCAGCAGTTCCGGACAGGGGGCCTCTGGGGCCAACGTCCTGACTTTC.